Included here is one T cell receptor beta chain sequence, with context. What it recognizes is unknown. The data belong to a study of cytomegalovirus exposure and HLA in healthy donors. Study details: Prior work identified 100 million to 130 million unique TCR beta sequences in 190 million or so T cells. Unique TCRs from HLA-typed donors, 70 million to 85 million of them, were held in an early data release.

Study outcomes and limitations: An analysis done earlier found most TCR beta V segments productive about 87% or about 30% of the time.

Germline loops: CDR1 LGHNA, CDR2 YNFKEQ. Trimming stripped 0 bases from V and 8 bases from J, with 16 bases between. This CDR3 comprises 16 residues. PCR involved 60 Vbeta and 13 Jbeta primers. Produced via immunoSEQ multiplex PCR; TCRdb's table is partial and in-frame only. The data show 73,000 or so clones, around 78% seen once. The receptor's source is a man aged 50 to 59 in good health and CMV-seronegative. This chain joins TRBV4-2 and TRBJ1-4; tentatively, D is TRBD1 (5 bases). The sequencing input was PBMCs. The CDR3 DNA sequence: TGTGCCAGCAGCCAAGAGGGAACAGGCCTGGGGGAAAAACTGTTTTTT. Translated: CASSQEGTGLGEKLFF.